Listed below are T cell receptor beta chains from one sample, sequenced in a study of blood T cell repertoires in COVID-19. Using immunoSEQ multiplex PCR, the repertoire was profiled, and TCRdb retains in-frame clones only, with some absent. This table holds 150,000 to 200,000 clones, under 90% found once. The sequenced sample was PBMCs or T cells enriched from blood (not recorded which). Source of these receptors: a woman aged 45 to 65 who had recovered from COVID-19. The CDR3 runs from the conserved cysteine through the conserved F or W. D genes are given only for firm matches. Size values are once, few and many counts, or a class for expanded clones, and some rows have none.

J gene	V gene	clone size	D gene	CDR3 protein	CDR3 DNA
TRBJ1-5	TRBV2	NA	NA	CASSDGGVGPQPQHF	TGTGCCAGCAGTGACGGGGGGGTAGGGCCTCAGCCCCAGCATTTT
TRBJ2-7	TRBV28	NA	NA	CASSLGPIYEQYF	TGTGCCAGCAGTCTGGGCCCTATCTACGAGCAGTACTTC
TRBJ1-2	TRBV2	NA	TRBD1	CASNPQGASYGYTF	TGTGCCAGCAACCCACAGGGGGCAAGTTATGGCTACACCTTC
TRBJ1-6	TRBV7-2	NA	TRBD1	CASSLGQGENSPLHF	TGTGCCAGCAGCCTCGGACAGGGAGAGAATTCACCCCTCCACTTT
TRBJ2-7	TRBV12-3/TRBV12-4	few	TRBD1	CASKGTGEYEQYF	TGTGCCAGCAAGGGGACAGGGGAATACGAGCAGTACTTC
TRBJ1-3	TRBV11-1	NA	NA	CASSPGHTIYF	TGTGCCAGCAGCCCGGGTCACACCATATATTTT
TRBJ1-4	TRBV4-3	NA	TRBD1	CASSQDRQDRGFEKLFF	TGCGCCAGCAGCCAAGATCGTCAGGACAGGGGATTTGAAAAACTGTTTTTT
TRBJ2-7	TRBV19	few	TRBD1	CASSYRGNGPYEQYF	TGTGCCAGTAGTTACAGGGGGAATGGCCCCTACGAGCAGTACTTC
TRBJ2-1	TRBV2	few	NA	CASSDEVGYNEQFF	TGTGCCAGCAGTGATGAAGTCGGCTACAATGAGCAGTTCTTC
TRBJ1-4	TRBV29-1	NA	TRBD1	CSVRTGGYEKLFF	TGCAGCGTAAGGACAGGGGGTTATGAAAAACTGTTTTTT
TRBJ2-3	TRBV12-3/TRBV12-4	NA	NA	CASSLRGGDTQYF	TGTGCCAGCAGTTTAAGGGGGGGAGATACGCAGTATTTT
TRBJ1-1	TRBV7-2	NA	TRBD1	CASRRDRGITEAFF	TGTGCCAGCCGAAGGGACAGGGGTATCACTGAAGCTTTCTTT
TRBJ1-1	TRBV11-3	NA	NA	CASSLDSSTEAFF	TGTGCCAGCAGCTTAGACTCCTCCACTGAAGCTTTCTTT
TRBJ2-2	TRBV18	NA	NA	CASSAAGPGELFF	TGTGCCAGCTCGGCTGCAGGGCCCGGGGAGCTGTTTTTT